This T cell receptor beta chain was sequenced in a study of shared clonotypes between healthy human individuals (dated by TCRdb to about 2020). Notes on the research overall: The cohort comprised two women and a few men aged 18 to 49 years. Each donor's leukapheresis produced roughly between roughly 0.85 and 9.5 billion PBMCs. The study deeply sequenced blood TCR repertoires of about five healthy adults to estimate repertoire size and the extent of clonotype sharing between individuals. To increase sequencing depth and limit assay-specific biases, TCR repertoire library preparation and sequencing were carried out by different laboratories using diverse techniques. For each donor, CD4 naive and CD4 memory were each run on three plates, CD8 naive on two plates, and CD8 memory on one plate. The paper as a whole reports these results and caveats: Rarefaction of sorted-subset datasets indicated incomplete sequencing despite the large sequencing depth. Clonotypes shared by all four sorted-subset donors showed higher generation probabilities than non-shared clonotypes. Larger estimated clonotype richness was generally found for naive subsets than for memory subsets. Because the study included only a small number of donors, the genetic and exposure-history diversity represented was limited. Sharing across a few donors was observed for approximately 4.6% of naive CD4, 3.5% of naive CD8, about 2.5% of memory CD4, and 0.4% of memory CD8 clonotypes. Pairwise subsampling indicated that sequencing depth was expected to affect the degree of clonotype sharing among donors. Sampling was restricted to blood, and TCR repertoires in tissues likely differ from the TCR repertoires found in blood.

V gives up 1 base and J gives up 6 bases, and the segment between their germline ends measures 10 bases. From its cysteine to its phenylalanine, the CDR3 spans 13 amino acids. CDR3 DNA is the only sequence kept; it has 39 bases, read in frame from the first base. CDR1 and CDR2, per the germline V gene, are SGHAT and FQNNGV. Using the deep immunoSEQ assay, multiplex PCR amplified TCR CDR3 regions from genomic DNA. Extracted genomic DNA from each cell subset was spread evenly across all wells of several immunoSEQ 96-well plates, with each plate serving as a replicate. Each replicate PCR for sorted subsets received about 210 ng genomic DNA, equal to roughly 33,000 T cell genomes. Purified libraries were quantified with a Qubit 3.0 fluorometer, sized on a Bioanalyzer 2100, and re-quantified with the KAPA Library Quantification kit. A separate single-read 150-cycle Illumina NextSeq 550 flow cell was used to sequence each immunoSEQ 96-well plate. In the authors' own workflow: The immunoSEQ output contained only junctional sequences without quality scores, so filtering could not match that applied to full-length reads. To assign V/J genes and CDR3, sequences were annotated against IMGT germline references using PyIR, a Python wrapper for IgBLAST v1.9. Any read was removed if the V/J assignment was weak (E-value above 1e-6), the CDR3 was missing, or the read contained stop codons, out-of-frame junctions, or ambiguous translated residues. A V3J clonotype was defined by an identical inferred V gene, J gene, and CDR3 amino acid sequence. Percentage overlap between repertoires was computed as shared unique clonotypes divided by the size of the smaller repertoire. RTK rarefaction, the Chao1 estimator, and Recon v2.1 estimates of unobserved clonotypes were used to assess repertoire richness. OLGA was used to compute generation probabilities for all TCRbeta clonotypes that the gDNA method yielded from several donors. The table was pulled from immuneACCESS by TCRdb, which kept in-frame rearrangements only. Such tables lose some clones; where checked, under half of the loss comes from unresolved V genes, and the rest has no known cause. That table gives V, J and clone size, and the DNA gave D and trimming. Recorded for this sample are nearly 1,000,000 clones; more than 75% of them occurred a single time. Clones ranked in the top ten supply 1.5% of the sample.

Healthy HIV-negative adults with no recently reported acute infections or vaccinations were included as donors. All donors were Caucasian adults living in Nashville, Tennessee, USA. CD4+ T cells were enriched by magnetic negative selection; naive cells were then positively selected on CD45RA, and the negative fraction formed the memory subset. After blood collection by leukapheresis, PBMCs were isolated using Ficoll-Histopaque density gradient centrifugation and then cryopreserved in the vapor phase of liquid nitrogen. Analytical flow cytometry was used to check the purity and quantity of each magnetically sorted T cell population. Each sorted fraction had its genomic DNA isolated and then quantified by UV absorbance on a Nanodrop 2000c. On this clone itself: This clone's antigen is unknown. Base-call qualities are not available, and no considerably larger clone is one nucleotide away.

Sequenced: memory CD4+ T cells sorted from blood. The sample's cell subset or site label, in plain terms: CD45RA-negative fraction. The sequence derives from a man in his late teens or twenties in good health. The receptor chain draws on TRBV11-2 and TRBJ2-7; no D gene can be assigned with confidence. In nucleotides, the sequence is TGTGCCAGCAGCTTAGGCACGGCCGGCGAGCAGTACTTC. Protein translation: CASSLGTAGEQYF.